This is a list of T cell receptor beta chains from one sample in a study of blood T cell repertoires in COVID-19. The protocol was immunoSEQ multiplex PCR, while the TCRdb copy is restricted to in-frame clones and leaves out a portion. Altogether 120,000 to 150,000 clones are present, roughly nine tenths being singletons, with the ten largest covering 4%. Sequencing input: PBMCs or T cells enriched from blood (not recorded which). The receptor source for this set is a woman aged 40 to 55 who had been exposed to COVID-19. CDR3s include the opening cysteine and the closing phenylalanine or tryptophan. A D gene is named only where the DNA matches it firmly. The size of a clone is reported for some rows only, either as once, few or many, or as a class for expanded clones.

TRBJ1-1	TRBV6-1	NA	NA	TGTGCCAGCAGCCACGAGGGGGTCGGCAACACTGAAGCTTTCTTT	CASSHEGVGNTEAFF
TRBJ2-1	TRBV4-1	NA	NA	TGCGCCAGCAGCCAAGATAGGGGGACGGAATACAATGAGCAGTTCTTC	CASSQDRGTEYNEQFF
TRBJ1-6	TRBV5-5	few	TRBD1	TGTGCCAGCAGCGTAACAGGGGGGAGTAATTCACCCCTCCACTTT	CASSVTGGSNSPLHF
TRBJ1-1	TRBV5-1	NA	NA	TGCGCCAGCAGCTTCGAGGGTGAAGCTTTCTTT	CASSFEGEAFF
TRBJ1-1	TRBV28	NA	NA	TGTGCCAGCAGCTCTCACAGGGTTGGGGCTTTCTTT	CASSSHRVGAFF
TRBJ1-1	TRBV9	NA	TRBD1	TGTGCCAGCAGCAGCCGACAGGGAGGCACTGAAGCTTTCTTT	CASSSRQGGTEAFF
TRBJ2-7	TRBV14	NA	TRBD1	TGTGCCAGCAGCCGTAAGACAGACAGGGGAAGGACCGTGCAGTACTTC	CASSRKTDRGRTVQYF
TRBJ1-2	TRBV5-4	NA	NA	TGTGCCAGCAGCTTGGAGTCCCAGGGAAGACGGGGCTACACCTTC	CASSLESQGRRGYTF
TRBJ1-3	TRBV6-5	NA	TRBD1	TGTGCCAGCAGGGACAGGGCCTCTGGAAACACCATATATTTT	CASRDRASGNTIYF
TRBJ1-1	TRBV10-3	NA	TRBD1	TGTGCCATCAGTAACCTTGAGGGGGCATCTGAAGCTTTCTTT	CAISNLEGASEAFF
TRBJ2-7	TRBV10-3	NA	TRBD2	TGTGCCATCAGTGAGGCAGGGACTAGCGGGAGTGGTTTGCAGTACTTC	CAISEAGTSGSGLQYF
TRBJ2-7	TRBV2	NA	NA	TGTGCCAGCAGAGGCGCCGCCGGACTCGAGCAGTACTTC	CASRGAAGLEQYF
TRBJ2-1	TRBV5-1	NA	TRBD1	TGCGCCAGCAGCGTGGACAGGGGCGAATACAATGAGCAGTTCTTC	CASSVDRGEYNEQFF
TRBJ1-2	TRBV5-1	few	TRBD1	TGCGCCAGCAGCCACGGACAGGGGCGATCTAACTATGGCTACACCTTC	CASSHGQGRSNYGYTF
TRBJ2-7	TRBV27	NA	NA	TGTGCCAGCAGTTTATCGTACGGGAGCTCCTACGAGCAGTACTTC	CASSLSYGSSYEQYF
TRBJ2-5	TRBV3-1/TRBV3-2	NA	TRBD1	TGTGCCAGCGCCCTAGGGGGCCGGGGAATACGAAGGACCCAGTACTTC	CASALGGRGIRRTQYF
TRBJ2-7	TRBV2	NA	NA	TGTGCCAGCAGACCTCTCTCGGGTGGGTCCCACGAGCAGTACTTC	CASRPLSGGSHEQYF
TRBJ1-5	TRBV6-1	NA	NA	TGTGCCAGCAGTGCTACCCGGGACACTTACAATCAGCCCCAGCATTTT	CASSATRDTYNQPQHF
TRBJ2-3	TRBV5-1	NA	TRBD1	TGCGCCAGCAGCTTGGAAGGGACAGTTACAGATACGCAGTATTTT	CASSLEGTVTDTQYF
TRBJ2-1	TRBV4-2	NA	TRBD2	TGTGCCAGCAGCCCCTTTACTAGCGGGGGGCGTAATGAGCAGTTCTTC	CASSPFTSGGRNEQFF